These 30 T cell receptor beta chains came from one sample sequenced in a study of OX40 agonist ivuxolimab in advanced cancers. Profiling relied on immunoSEQ multiplex PCR, and the TCRdb table lists in-frame clones only, not all of them. The sample has about 35,000 clones; 84% are singletons. This sample comprised CD4+ or CD8+ T cells sorted from blood, obtained in a trial of the OX40 agonist ivuxolimab. These receptors were collected from an adult with an advanced solid tumor such as melanoma, head and neck, liver or kidney cancer.

Of note for this clone: Compared with germline, one end of the junction differs, possibly owing to a read error. The chain recombines TRBV10-1 with TRBJ1-1, with TRBD1 identical over 7 bases. The CDR3 sequence is 13 residues long. Germline V CDR1 and CDR2: WNHNN, SYGVQD (reference sequence). The CDR3 protein is CASTTTGNAEAFF. The DNA for the CDR3 is TGCGCCAGCACTACGACAGGGAACGCTGAAGCTTTCTTT.

The gene calls are TRBV28 and TRBJ2-3, with 14 bases matching TRBD2. From germline, CDR1 is MDHEN and CDR2 SYDVKM. Losses at the gene ends were 4 bases for V and 2 bases for J; bases not matched to a gene: 5. CDR3 length: 17 residues. In DNA, the CDR3 is TGTGCCAGCAGTTCTGGGACTAGCGGGAGACTCACAGATACGCAGTATTTT. Its translation is CASSSGTSGRLTDTQYF.

The chain carries TRBV4-2 and TRBJ1-1; TRBD1 matches at 8 bases. The germline V gene has CDR1 LGHNA and CDR2 YNFKEQ. Trimming cost V 0 bases and J 6 bases; bases outside gene matches: 18. This CDR3 is built from 19 residues. The CDR3 here is CASSQDPGQGRVYSSEAFF. CDR3 nucleotides: TGTGCCAGCAGCCAAGACCCAGGACAGGGCCGAGTTTATAGCTCTGAAGCTTTCTTT.

The V and J genes are TRBV4-2 and TRBJ1-1; 10 bases map to TRBD1. V lost 3 bases, J lost 4 bases, and 8 bases stayed unmatched. CDR1 is LGHNA and CDR2 is YNFKEQ in the germline V gene. The CDR3 loop spans 16 amino acids. The CDR3 bases are TGTGCCAGCAGCCAGGGTGTGGGACAGGGGATCACTGAAGCTTTCTTT. It encodes CASSQGVGQGITEAFF.

Only one count was recorded for this clone. The chain couples TRBV6-5 to TRBJ2-7; D may be TRBD2 (6 bases). The V end lost 2 bases, the J end lost 0 bases, and 14 bases lay between the germline ends. Germline CDR1 MNHEY, CDR2 SVGAGI. This CDR3 comprises 16 residues. The CDR3: CASSYGAGRLSYEQYF. In nucleotides, the CDR3 is TGTGCCAGCAGTTACGGAGCGGGCAGGCTCTCCTACGAGCAGTACTTC.

The sample holds a few counts of this clone. This CDR3 is CASSQVFWDTNEKLFF. DNA for the CDR3: TGCGCCAGCAGCCAAGTTTTTTGGGACACCAATGAAAAACTGTTTTTT. V gene TRBV4-1 combines with J gene TRBJ1-4, with D possibly TRBD1 on 6 matching bases. From germline, CDR1 is MGHRA and CDR2 YSYEKL. The CDR3 length is 16 residues. V was trimmed by 1 base and J by 5 bases, leaving 14 bases between them.

The chain links TRBV7-9 to TRBJ1-2; possible D gene TRBD1, 5 bases. The CDR3 is 12 residues long. Germline V gene sequence: CDR1 SEHNR, CDR2 FQNEAQ (reference sequence). V lost 3 bases and J 8 bases, leaving 10 bases between the germline ends. Here the CDR3 DNA reads TGTGCCAGCAGCTTTGGGACGGGGGGCTACACCTTC. Its protein product is CASSFGTGGYTF. Full variable domain (missing parts from reference TRBV7-9 and TRBJ1-2): DTGVSQNPRHKITKRGQNVTFRCDPISEHNRLYWYRQTLGQGPEFLTYFQNEAQLEKSRLLSDRFSAERPKGSFSTLEIQRTEQGDSAMYLCASSFGTGGYTFGSGTRLTVV.

There are many counts of this clone. The rearrangement uses TRBV6-1 and TRBJ1-2; D is uncertain. Germline CDR1 reads MNHNS; CDR2 reads SASEGT. V was shortened by 5 bases and J by 2 bases, with 15 bases between the two germline ends. The CDR3 spans 15 residues. CDR3 nucleotide sequence: TGTGCCAGCAGTACGGGGAGAGGACCCAACTATGGCTACACCTTC. This sequence encodes CASSTGRGPNYGYTF.

The chain links TRBV5-6 to TRBJ2-3, with TRBD2 as a possible D gene (5 bases). V lost 5 bases, J lost 3 bases, and 7 bases lay in between. Germline V gives CDR1 SGHDT, CDR2 YYEEEE. This CDR3 contains 12 residues. DNA of the CDR3: TGTGCCAGCAGTGAGGGTACAGATACGCAGTATTTT. It codes for CASSEGTDTQYF.

The chain is built from TRBV4-3 and TRBJ2-5; TRBD1 agrees at 9 bases. After removal of 2 bases from V and 3 bases from J, the junction contained 7 bases not matched to a gene. The length of the CDR3 is 16 residues. CDR1 LGHNA and CDR2 YSLEER come from the germline V gene. In DNA form, the CDR3 reads TGCGCCAGCAGCCAATACAGGGGGCCCCAAAAAGAGACCCAGTACTTC. Its translation: CASSQYRGPQKETQYF.

The chain has TRBV30 and TRBJ2-7, with 9 bases matching TRBD1. The trim removed 2 bases at V and 2 bases at J, leaving 10 bases unmatched. The length of the CDR3 is 16 residues. CDR1 GTSNPN and CDR2 SVGIG come from the germline V gene (reference sequence). Written as DNA, the CDR3 is TGTGCCTGGAGTTTGGGGGCCGGGACAGGGCCCTACGAGCAGTACTTC. Translating gives CAWSLGAGTGPYEQYF.

This clone came up once. The chain links TRBV7-8 to TRBJ2-6; D remains unclear. V was clipped by 5 bases and J by 2 bases, with 10 bases between them. This CDR3 contains 15 residues. Germline assignment: CDR1 SGHVS and CDR2 FQNEAQ. CDR3 bases: TGTGCCAGCAGCGCCGACTCAACTGGGGCCAACGTCCTGACTTTC. It translates to CASSADSTGANVLTF.

V usage is TRBV7-6 and J usage is TRBJ1-4; TRBD1 agrees at 9 bases. CDR1 is SGHVS, CDR2 FNYEAQ, per germline. The J segment lost 12 bases and the V segment lost 1 base, leaving 15 bases of the junction unmatched. The CDR3 extends over 17 amino acids. CDR3 sequence (DNA): TGTGCCAGCAGCTTAGGAAGTATGGCCTGGGACAGGGCTGAACTGTTTTTT. This translates into CASSLGSMAWDRAELFF.

The rearrangement joins TRBV27 to TRBJ2-7; TRBD1 or TRBD2 may be the D gene (5 bases each). V was clipped by 3 bases and J by 2 bases, with 8 bases between them. From germline, CDR1 is MNHEY and CDR2 SMNVEV (reference sequence). The CDR3 totals 13 residues. The chain's CDR3 is CASSFGATYEQYF. CDR3 nucleotide sequence: TGTGCCAGCAGTTTCGGGGCTACCTACGAGCAGTACTTC.

The CDR3 here is CASSLGGDLTYEQYF. The DNA for the CDR3 is TGTGCCAGCAGCTTAGGGGGGGACCTTACCTACGAGCAGTACTTC. V usage is TRBV11-3 and J usage is TRBJ2-7, with D possibly TRBD2 on 6 matching bases. V lost 1 base to trimming and J lost 2 bases, with 12 bases between them. This CDR3 is 15 amino acids long. Looked up from germline, CDR1 is SGHNT and CDR2 is YENEEA. Full variable domain (rest looked up from reference TRBV11-3 and TRBJ2-7): EAGVVQSPRYKIIEKKQPVAFWCNPISGHNTLYWYLQNLGQGPELLIRYENEEAVDDSQLPKDRFSAERLKGVDSTLKIQPAELGDSAVYLCASSLGGDLTYEQYFGPGTRLTVT.

V usage is TRBV5-8 and J usage is TRBJ2-5; TRBD1 matches 8 bases. This CDR3 has 15 amino acids. J was trimmed by 4 bases and V by 4 bases; bases with no gene match: 9. Germline V gene sequence: CDR1 SGHTS, CDR2 YDEGEE. CDR3 bases: TGTGCCAGCAGCGGGGGGACAGGTATCTTAGAGACCCAGTACTTC. It encodes CASSGGTGILETQYF.

In nucleotides, the CDR3 is TGTGCCAGCAGCGCGTCGACAGGGGGAGGGTATGTAGGCTACACCTTC. It is translated as CASSASTGGGYVGYTF. The V gene is TRBV9, the J gene TRBJ1-2; TRBD1 matches 9 bases. This CDR3 spans 16 amino acids. V was clipped by 3 bases and J by 8 bases; unmatched bases: 14. Looked up from germline, CDR1 is SGDLS and CDR2 is YYNGEE. The full variable domain, in which reference TRBV9 and TRBJ1-2 provide the parts outside the CDR3, is DSGVTQTPKHLITATGQRVTLRCSPRSGDLSVYWYQQSLDQGLQFLIQYYNGEERAKGNILERFSAQQFPDLHSELNLSSLELGDSALYFCASSASTGGGYVGYTFGSGTRLTVV.

The chain carries TRBV13 and TRBJ2-7; D is unclear. This CDR3 has 14 residues. V shed 2 bases and J shed 3 bases, with 11 bases lying between them. Germline V gene sequence: CDR1 PRHDT, CDR2 FYEKMQ (reference sequence). The CDR3 here is CASSLREVLYEQYF. CDR3 bases: TGTGCCAGCAGCTTACGAGAGGTACTCTACGAGCAGTACTTC.

Here the CDR3 reads CASSQTSYEQYF. CDR3 DNA: TGTGCCAGCAGTCAGACAAGCTACGAGCAGTACTTC. The chain uses TRBV6-5 and TRBJ2-7; D ambiguous. Between the trimmed V and J ends, which lost 5 bases and 3 bases, there was a span of 8 bases. CDR3 length: 12 residues. In germline, CDR1 is MNHEY, CDR2 SVGAGI.

This clone was recorded once. V gene TRBV6-6 combines with J gene TRBJ1-1; D perhaps matches TRBD1 (5 bases). From germline, CDR1 is MNHNY and CDR2 SVGAGI (reference sequence). This CDR3 spans 12 amino acids. V was clipped by 2 bases and J by 8 bases, with 9 bases between them. CDR3: CASSYVGGEAFF. For the CDR3, the DNA is TGTGCCAGCAGTTACGTCGGGGGGGAAGCTTTCTTT.

The gene calls are TRBV2 and TRBJ1-4, with D possibly being TRBD1 (6 bases). The CDR3 consists of 14 residues. Germline V gene data show CDR1 as SNHLY and CDR2 as FYNNEI. Trimming pared 6 bases from V and 6 bases from J, leaving 14 bases between. DNA for the CDR3: TGTGCCAGCAGAGTACAGGGACCCTATGAAAAACTGTTTTTT. Encoded protein: CASRVQGPYEKLFF.

This chain connects TRBV7-8 to TRBJ2-7, with D possibly called TRBD1 or TRBD2 (5 bases each). The CDR3 has 14 residues. V was shortened by 1 base and J by 3 bases, with 10 bases between the two germline ends. Germline CDR1 is SGHVS and CDR2 is FQNEAQ. The CDR3 spells CASSLGGTVYEQYF. The DNA for the CDR3 is TGTGCCAGCAGCTTAGGAGGGACGGTCTACGAGCAGTACTTC.

The V gene is TRBV6-1, the J gene TRBJ2-7, with D perhaps TRBD2 (5 bases). Germline CDR1 MNHNS, CDR2 SASEGT. V lost 2 bases, J lost 2 bases, and 13 bases lay in between. This CDR3 has 15 amino acids. The CDR3 DNA is TGTGCCAGCAGTGAAAGTCCGGCGAGGGCCTACGAGCAGTACTTC. This codes for CASSESPARAYEQYF.

The chain carries TRBV11-2 and TRBJ2-7; D is possibly TRBD1 or TRBD2 (5 bases each). Trimming shortened V by 5 bases and J by 2 bases, and 10 bases separated the two germline ends. The CDR3 runs to 13 residues. CDR1 is SGHAT and CDR2 is FQNNGV in the germline V gene. CDR3 nucleotides: TGTGCCAGCAGCCTCGGGACCGCCTACGAGCAGTACTTC. It encodes CASSLGTAYEQYF.

V and J are TRBV7-6 and TRBJ2-1, with 13 bases fitting TRBD2. Germline V CDR1 and CDR2: SGHVS, FNYEAQ. V dropped 4 bases and J dropped 8; count of bases not matched to a gene: 11. This CDR3 is 17 amino acids long. The CDR3 protein is CASSSGLAGDTGDEQFF. In nucleotides, the CDR3 is TGTGCCAGCAGCTCCGGACTAGCGGGAGATACGGGCGATGAGCAGTTCTTC.

This clone was seen just once. V gene TRBV9 combines with J gene TRBJ2-3; no clear D. The germline V gene encodes CDR1 SGDLS and CDR2 YYNGEE. Trimming shortened V by 1 base and J by 1 base, and 13 bases separated the two germline ends. CDR3 length: 16 amino acids. CDR3 coding DNA: TGTGCCAGCAGCGTATTAGGGAACGGCGGCACAGATACGCAGTATTTT. Translated: CASSVLGNGGTDTQYF.

This clone is medium-sized (0.01 to 0.1%). The chain has TRBV7-3 and TRBJ2-7; D call uncertain. This CDR3 comprises 17 residues. CDR1 and CDR2 from the germline V gene are SGHTA and FQGTGA. V was shortened by 2 bases and J by 1 base, with 18 bases between the two germline ends. The DNA for the CDR3 is TGTGCCAGCAGCTTAGAGGTTAGGCCTACAGAGTCCTACGAGCAGTACTTC. This encodes CASSLEVRPTESYEQYF.

This clone has only one observation. The chain has TRBV7-3 and TRBJ2-1, with TRBD1 matching 8 bases. CDR3 length: 15 residues. The junction had 2 bases not matched to a gene; V was cut back by 4 bases and J by 0 bases. The germline gives CDR1 SGHTA, CDR2 FQGTGA. As DNA, the CDR3 is TGTGCCAGCAGCTCGGACAGGGTCTCCTACAATGAGCAGTTCTTC. Its protein is CASSSDRVSYNEQFF.

This chain links TRBV7-9 with TRBJ2-1; 8 bases agree with TRBD2. The CDR3 is 15 residues long. Germline V CDR1 and CDR2: SEHNR, FQNEAQ (reference sequence). V shed 3 bases and J 1 base; nucleotides not matched to a gene: 2. CDR3 protein: CASSLSGSSYNEQFF. CDR3 nucleotides: TGTGCCAGCAGCTTGAGCGGGAGTTCCTACAATGAGCAGTTCTTC.

The chain combines TRBV6-1 with TRBJ2-7, with TRBD1 matching over 8 bases. This CDR3 comprises 15 residues. CDR1 MNHNS and CDR2 SASEGT come from the germline V gene. The J segment lost 4 bases and the V segment lost 8 bases, leaving 13 bases of the junction unmatched. The CDR3 loop is CASPPRGPVSYEQYF. The DNA of the CDR3 is TGTGCCAGCCCGCCCAGGGGGCCGGTGAGTTACGAGCAGTACTTC.